A single sample is the source of the 6 T cell receptor beta chains below, sequenced in a study of T cell changes during pregnancy in multiple sclerosis. Some clones are missing from TCRdb's copy, which holds only in-frame ones; the method was immunoSEQ multiplex PCR. The sample records 45,000 to 70,000 clones, 80% to 95% being singletons. The material was peripheral blood, obtained in the third trimester of pregnancy. The receptors shown here come from a female donor in good health, enrolled as a control in a pregnancy study.

The J gene is TRBJ1-1, the V gene TRBV5-1; D gene ambiguous. The CDR3 runs 14 residues. Trimming cost V 1 base and J 6 bases, with 13 bases left between them. Germline assignment: CDR1 SGHRS and CDR2 YFSETQ. CDR3 in DNA: TGCGCCAGCAGCTTGACGGTTGTAAGCGCTGAAGCTTTCTTT. This gives the protein CASSLTVVSAEAFF.

The chain links TRBV30 to TRBJ2-1, with TRBD2 matching over 7 bases. The germline CDR1 and CDR2 sequences are GTSNPN and SVGIG (reference sequence). V dropped 2 bases and J dropped 4; count of bases not matched to a gene: 2. The CDR3 runs to 13 residues. In DNA form, the CDR3 reads TGTGCCTGGAGTCTGGGGGGGTACAATGAGCAGTTCTTC. Encoded protein: CAWSLGGYNEQFF.

Concerning this clone: Other DNA sequences in the sample encode the same CDR3. The chain couples TRBV5-4 to TRBJ2-7; tentative D call: TRBD1 (6 bases). V was trimmed by 4 bases and J by 4 bases, leaving 12 bases between them. Germline V gene lookup returns CDR1 SGHNT and CDR2 YYREEE (reference sequence). This CDR3 is built from 13 residues. The chain's CDR3 is CASSKGHAYEQYF. The CDR3 coding sequence is TGTGCCAGCAGCAAGGGACACGCATACGAGCAGTACTTC.

The rearrangement joins TRBV18 to TRBJ1-2; 7 bases map to TRBD1. J lost 4 bases, V lost 3 bases, and 8 bases had no gene match. Germline CDR1 reads KGHSH; CDR2 reads LQKENI. This CDR3 comprises 15 residues. The CDR3, as DNA: TGTGCCAGCTCACCTGGGCAGGGGGGCTCCTATGGCTACACCTTC. As protein: CASSPGQGGSYGYTF.

This chain uses TRBV7-2 with TRBJ2-3, with 12 bases identical to TRBD2. The germline V gene encodes CDR1 SGHTA and CDR2 FQGNSA. After removal of 3 bases from V and 5 bases from J, the junction contained 6 bases not matched to a gene. The CDR3 consists of 16 residues. CDR3 in amino acids: CASSFSSGGARDTQYF. CDR3 nucleotides: TGTGCCAGCAGCTTCTCTAGCGGGGGGGCGAGAGATACGCAGTATTTT.

The rearrangement joins TRBV5-4 to TRBJ1-6; TRBD1 aligns across 9 bases. V shed 4 bases and J 9 bases; nucleotides not matched to a gene: 8. The CDR3 extends over 15 amino acids. The germline CDR1 and CDR2 sequences are SGHNT and YYREEE (reference sequence). CDR3 protein: CASSLAGTGTSPLHF. The CDR3 DNA reads TGTGCCAGCAGCCTGGCCGGGACAGGGACTTCACCCCTCCACTTT.